This entry concerns a single T cell receptor beta chain. Its specificity is not known. Amplification targeted TCR beta CDR3 regions from RNA transcripts. The HTBI primer set drove a first-round RT-PCR of the TCR CDR3. TCRdb processed the multiplex PCR reads anew with MiXCR; each CDR3 protein has one entry. The sample yields about 480,000 distinct CDR3 sequences, about 20% seen once. More than 8 ml fresh peripheral blood yielded the PBMCs. Germline V CDR1 and CDR2: GTSNPN, SVGIG (reference sequence). Losses at the gene ends were 4 bases for V and 3 bases for J; bases not matched to a gene: 7. The CDR3 loop spans 16 amino acids. The sample originates from a study of T cells in Graves' hyperthyroidism and ophthalmopathy. Broader study findings: Also found in blood were most expanded thyroid clonotypes above 0.001.

This receptor was obtained from a woman between 65 and 79 years old with Graves' ophthalmopathy. The gene calls are TRBV30 and TRBJ2-1; the match to TRBD2 covers 12 bases. The material sequenced was blood. Here the CDR3 reads CAWTTGLAGIYNEQFF. The CDR3 DNA reads TGTGCCTGGACCACCGGACTAGCGGGAATCTACAATGAGCAGTTCTTC.